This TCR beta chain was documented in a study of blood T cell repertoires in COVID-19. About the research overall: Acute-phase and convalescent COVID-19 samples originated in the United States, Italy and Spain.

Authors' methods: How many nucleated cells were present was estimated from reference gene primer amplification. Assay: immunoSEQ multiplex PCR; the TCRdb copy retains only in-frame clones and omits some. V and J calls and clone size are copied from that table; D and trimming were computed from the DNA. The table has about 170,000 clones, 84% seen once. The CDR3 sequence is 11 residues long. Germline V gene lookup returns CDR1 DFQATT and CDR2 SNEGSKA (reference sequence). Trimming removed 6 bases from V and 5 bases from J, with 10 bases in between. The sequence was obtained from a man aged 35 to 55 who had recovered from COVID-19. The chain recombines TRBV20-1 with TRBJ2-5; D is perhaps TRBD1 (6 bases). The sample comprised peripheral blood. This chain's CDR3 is CSAAGEETQYF. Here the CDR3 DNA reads TGCAGTGCAGCAGGGGAGGAGACCCAGTACTTC.